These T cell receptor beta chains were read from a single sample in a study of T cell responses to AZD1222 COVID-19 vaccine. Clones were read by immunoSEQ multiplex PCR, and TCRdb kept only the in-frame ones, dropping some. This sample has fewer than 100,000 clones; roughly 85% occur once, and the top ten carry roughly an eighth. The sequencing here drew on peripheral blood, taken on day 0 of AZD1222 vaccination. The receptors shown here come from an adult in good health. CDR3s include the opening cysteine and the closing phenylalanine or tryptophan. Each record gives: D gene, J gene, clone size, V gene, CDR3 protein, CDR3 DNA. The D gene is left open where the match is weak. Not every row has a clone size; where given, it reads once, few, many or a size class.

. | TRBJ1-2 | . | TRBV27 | CASSLTGDENYGYTF | TGTGCCAGCAGTCTGACAGGAGATGAAAACTATGGCTACACCTTC
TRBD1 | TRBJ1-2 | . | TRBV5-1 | CASSLDGQGSYGYTF | TGCGCCAGCAGCTTGGACGGACAGGGTAGCTATGGCTACACCTTC
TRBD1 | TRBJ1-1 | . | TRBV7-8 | CASLKRGLDTEAFF | TGTGCCAGCCTTAAAAGGGGGCTCGACACTGAAGCTTTCTTT
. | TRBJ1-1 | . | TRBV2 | CASSEGQGRVKAFF | TGTGCCAGCAGTGAGGGGCAGGGTAGAGTAAAAGCTTTCTTT
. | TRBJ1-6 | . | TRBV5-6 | CASSFNRLGSSPLHF | TGTGCCAGCAGCTTTAACAGATTGGGGTCATCACCCCTCCACTTT
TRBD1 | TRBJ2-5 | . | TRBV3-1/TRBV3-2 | CASSHPRTGEETQYF | TGTGCCAGCAGCCACCCGAGGACAGGGGAAGAGACCCAGTACTTC
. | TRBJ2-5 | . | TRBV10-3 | CAISESTAGQTQYF | TGTGCCATCAGTGAGTCGACGGCTGGCCAGACCCAGTACTTC
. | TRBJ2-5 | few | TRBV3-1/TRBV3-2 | CASSQRGEAQYF | TGTGCCAGCAGCCAAAGAGGGGAGGCCCAGTACTTC
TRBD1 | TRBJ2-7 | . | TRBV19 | CASGDRINYEQYF | TGTGCCAGCGGGGACAGGATAAACTACGAGCAGTACTTC
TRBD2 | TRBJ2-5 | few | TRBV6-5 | CASSYSSQRGQETQYF | TGTGCCAGCAGTTACTCCTCCCAGCGGGGTCAAGAGACCCAGTACTTC
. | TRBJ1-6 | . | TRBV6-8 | CASIRLRGQPNSPLHF | TGTGCCAGCATCCGTCTTCGCGGACAGCCCAATTCACCCCTCCACTTT
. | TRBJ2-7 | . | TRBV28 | CASSPLNSDRTYEQYF | TGTGCCAGCAGTCCCTTAAATAGTGACAGGACCTACGAGCAGTACTTC
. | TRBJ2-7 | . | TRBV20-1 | CSASDGSYEQYF | TGCAGTGCTAGTGACGGTAGCTACGAGCAGTACTTC
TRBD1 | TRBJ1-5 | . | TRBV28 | CASSFPGTGGDNQPQHF | TGTGCCAGCAGTTTCCCCGGGACAGGGGGCGACAATCAGCCCCAGCATTTT
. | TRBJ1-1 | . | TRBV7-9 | CASSPPGAFLAFF | TGTGCCAGCAGCCCTCCGGGAGCCTTTTTAGCTTTCTTT
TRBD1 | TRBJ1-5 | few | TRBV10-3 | CATSEGGGFSQPQHF | TGTGCCACTTCCGAGGGAGGGGGCTTCAGTCAGCCCCAGCATTTT
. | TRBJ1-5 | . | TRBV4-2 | CASSPRQGNQPQHF | TGTGCCAGCAGCCCCCGACAGGGCAATCAGCCCCAGCATTTT
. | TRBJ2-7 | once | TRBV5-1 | CASSLGVLRGGYEQYF | TGCGCCAGCAGCTTGGGCGTCCTGCGAGGGGGCTACGAGCAGTACTTC
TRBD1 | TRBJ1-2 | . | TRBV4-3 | CASSQSPGQGLYGYTF | TGCGCCAGCAGCCAATCTCCGGGACAGGGACTCTATGGCTACACCTTC
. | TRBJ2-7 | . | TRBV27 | CASSETFLDEQYF | TGTGCCAGCAGTGAAACCTTTTTAGACGAGCAGTACTTC
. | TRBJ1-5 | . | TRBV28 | CASSFGEHSSNQPQHF | TGTGCCAGCAGTTTTGGGGAGCACAGTAGCAATCAGCCCCAGCATTTT